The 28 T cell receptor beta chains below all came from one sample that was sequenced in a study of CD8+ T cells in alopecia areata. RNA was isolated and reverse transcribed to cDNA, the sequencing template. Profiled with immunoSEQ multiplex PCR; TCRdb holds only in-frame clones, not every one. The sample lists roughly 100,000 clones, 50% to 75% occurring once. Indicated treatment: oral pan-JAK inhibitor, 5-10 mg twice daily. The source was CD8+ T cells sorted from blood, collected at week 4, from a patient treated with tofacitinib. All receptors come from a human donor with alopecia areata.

The chain's CDR3 is CASSLRGVTMGSPLHF. CDR3 DNA: TGTGCCAGCAGCTTACGCGGAGTTACTATGGGATCACCCCTCCACTTT. The chain combines TRBV13 with TRBJ1-6, with no clear D. Germline lookup yields CDR1 PRHDT and CDR2 FYEKMQ (reference sequence). CDR3 length: 16 residues. V lost 2 bases and J 10 bases, leaving 18 bases between the germline ends.

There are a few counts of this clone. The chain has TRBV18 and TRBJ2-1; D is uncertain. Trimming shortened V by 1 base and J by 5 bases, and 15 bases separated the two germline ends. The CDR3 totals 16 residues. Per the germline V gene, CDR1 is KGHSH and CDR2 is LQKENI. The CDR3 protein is CASSPRPVLGHNEQFF. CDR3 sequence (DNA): TGTGCCAGCTCACCACGCCCAGTATTAGGCCACAATGAGCAGTTCTTC.

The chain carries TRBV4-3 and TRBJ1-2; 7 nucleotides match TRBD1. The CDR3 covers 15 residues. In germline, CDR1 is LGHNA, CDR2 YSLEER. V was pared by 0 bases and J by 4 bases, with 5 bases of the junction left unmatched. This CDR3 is CASSQDTTGAYGYTF. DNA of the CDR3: TGCGCCAGCAGCCAAGATACCACAGGGGCCTATGGCTACACCTTC.

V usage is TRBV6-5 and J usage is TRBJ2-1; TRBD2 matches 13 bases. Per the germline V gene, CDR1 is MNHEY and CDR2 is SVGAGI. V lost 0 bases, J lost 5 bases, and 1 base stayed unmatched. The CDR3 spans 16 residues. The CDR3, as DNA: TGTGCCAGCAGTTACTCCGGGACTAGCGGGAACAATGAGCAGTTCTTC. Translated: CASSYSGTSGNNEQFF.

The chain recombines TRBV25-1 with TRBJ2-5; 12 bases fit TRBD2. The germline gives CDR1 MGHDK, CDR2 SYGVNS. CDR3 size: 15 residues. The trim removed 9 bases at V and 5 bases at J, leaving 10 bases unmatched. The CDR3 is CASTGVLAGGETQYF. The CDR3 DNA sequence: TGTGCCAGTACAGGGGTACTAGCGGGGGGTGAGACCCAGTACTTC.

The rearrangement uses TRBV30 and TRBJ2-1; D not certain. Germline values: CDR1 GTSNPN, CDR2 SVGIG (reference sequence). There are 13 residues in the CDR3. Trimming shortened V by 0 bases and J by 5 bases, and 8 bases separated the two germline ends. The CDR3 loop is CAWSVGPDNEQFF. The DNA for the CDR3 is TGTGCCTGGAGTGTTGGCCCCGACAATGAGCAGTTCTTC.

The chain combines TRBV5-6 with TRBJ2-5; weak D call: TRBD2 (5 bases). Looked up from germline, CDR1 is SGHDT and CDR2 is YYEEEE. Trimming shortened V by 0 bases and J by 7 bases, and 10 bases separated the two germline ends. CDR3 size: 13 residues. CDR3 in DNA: TGTGCCAGCAGCTTGGCCTCTGAGGGGACCCAGTACTTC. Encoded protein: CASSLASEGTQYF.

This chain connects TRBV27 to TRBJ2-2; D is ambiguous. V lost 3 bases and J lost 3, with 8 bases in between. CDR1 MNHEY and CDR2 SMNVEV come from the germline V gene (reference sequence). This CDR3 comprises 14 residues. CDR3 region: CASSLVLDTGELFF. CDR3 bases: TGTGCCAGCAGTTTGGTACTGGACACCGGGGAGCTGTTTTTT.

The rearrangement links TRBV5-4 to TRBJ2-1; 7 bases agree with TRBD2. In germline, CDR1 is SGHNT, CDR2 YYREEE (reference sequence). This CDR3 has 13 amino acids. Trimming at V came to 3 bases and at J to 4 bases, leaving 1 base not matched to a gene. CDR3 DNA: TGTGCCAGCAGCTACGGGGGGTACAATGAGCAGTTCTTC. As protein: CASSYGGYNEQFF.

The CDR3 loop is CAWSVRRQGSYEQYF. Written as DNA, the CDR3 is TGTGCCTGGAGTGTACGACGACAGGGCTCCTACGAGCAGTACTTC. V is TRBV30 and J is TRBJ2-7, with 7 positions matching TRBD1. Germline loops: CDR1 GTSNPN, CDR2 SVGIG (reference sequence). This CDR3 has 15 amino acids. V was clipped by 0 bases and J by 0 bases; unmatched bases: 5.

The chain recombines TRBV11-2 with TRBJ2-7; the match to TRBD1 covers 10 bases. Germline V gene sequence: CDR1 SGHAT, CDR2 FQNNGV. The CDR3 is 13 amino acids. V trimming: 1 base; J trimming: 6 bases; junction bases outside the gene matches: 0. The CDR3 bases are TGTGCCAGCAGCTTAGGGGACAGGGGCGAGCAGTACTTC. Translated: CASSLGDRGEQYF. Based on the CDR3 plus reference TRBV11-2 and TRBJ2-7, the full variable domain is EAGVAQSPRYKIIEKRQSVAFWCNPISGHATLYWYQQILGQGPKLLIQFQNNGVVDDSQLPKDRFSAERLKGVDSTLKIQPAKLEDSAVYLCASSLGDRGEQYFGPGTRLTVT.

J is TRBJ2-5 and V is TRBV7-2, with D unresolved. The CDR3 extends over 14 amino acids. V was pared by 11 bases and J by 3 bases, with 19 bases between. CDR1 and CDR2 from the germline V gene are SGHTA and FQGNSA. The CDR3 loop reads CAQKEQTFEETQYF. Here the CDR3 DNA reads TGTGCCCAAAAGGAGCAGACTTTTGAAGAGACCCAGTACTTC.

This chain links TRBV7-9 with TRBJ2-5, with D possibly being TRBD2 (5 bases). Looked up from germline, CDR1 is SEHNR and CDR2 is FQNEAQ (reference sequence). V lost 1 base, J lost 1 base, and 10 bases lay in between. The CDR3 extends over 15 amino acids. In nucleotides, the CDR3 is TGTGCCAGCAGCTTAGAGGCCGGGATCCAAGAGACCCAGTACTTC. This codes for CASSLEAGIQETQYF.

Here the CDR3 reads CSAQQETQYF. DNA for the CDR3: TGCAGCGCGCAGCAAGAGACCCAGTACTTC. This chain joins TRBV29-1 and TRBJ2-5; D is unclear. The germline V gene encodes CDR1 SQVTM and CDR2 ANQGSEA. V was shortened by 7 bases and J by 2 bases, with 5 bases between the two germline ends. CDR3 length equals 10 residues.

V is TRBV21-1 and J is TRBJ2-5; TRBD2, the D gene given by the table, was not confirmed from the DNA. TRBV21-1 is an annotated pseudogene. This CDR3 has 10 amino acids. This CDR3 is CAGEGRDQYF. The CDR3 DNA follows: TGTGCCGGGGAAGGCCGGGACCAGTACTTC.

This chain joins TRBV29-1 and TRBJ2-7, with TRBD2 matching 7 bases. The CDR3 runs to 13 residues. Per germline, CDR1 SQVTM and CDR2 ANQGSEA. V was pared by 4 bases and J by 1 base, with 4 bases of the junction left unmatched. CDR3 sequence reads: CSVVPSGSYEQYF. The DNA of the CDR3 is TGCAGCGTTGTTCCTAGCGGTTCCTACGAGCAGTACTTC.

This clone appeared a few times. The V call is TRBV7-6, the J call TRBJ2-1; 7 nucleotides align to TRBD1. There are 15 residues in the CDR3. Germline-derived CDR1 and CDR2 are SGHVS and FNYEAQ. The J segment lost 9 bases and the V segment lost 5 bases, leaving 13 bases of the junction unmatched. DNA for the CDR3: TGTGCCAGCAGCCTAACCCGACAGGGATCAACTGAGCAGTTCTTC. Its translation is CASSLTRQGSTEQFF.

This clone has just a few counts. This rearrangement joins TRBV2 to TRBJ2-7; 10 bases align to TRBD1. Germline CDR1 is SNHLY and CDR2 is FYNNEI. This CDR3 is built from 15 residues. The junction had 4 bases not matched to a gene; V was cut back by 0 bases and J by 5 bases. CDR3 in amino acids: CASSEAGQGYHEQYF. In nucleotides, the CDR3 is TGTGCCAGCAGTGAAGCGGGACAGGGGTACCACGAGCAGTACTTC.

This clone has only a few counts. The CDR3 region is CASSQVNIDNEQFF. The CDR3 DNA follows: TGCGCCAGCAGCCAAGTCAACATTGACAATGAGCAGTTCTTC. This chain joins TRBV4-1 and TRBJ2-1; D uncertain. Per the germline V gene, CDR1 is MGHRA and CDR2 is YSYEKL. The CDR3 runs to 14 residues. Trimming removed 1 base at V and 5 bases at J, with 9 bases between.

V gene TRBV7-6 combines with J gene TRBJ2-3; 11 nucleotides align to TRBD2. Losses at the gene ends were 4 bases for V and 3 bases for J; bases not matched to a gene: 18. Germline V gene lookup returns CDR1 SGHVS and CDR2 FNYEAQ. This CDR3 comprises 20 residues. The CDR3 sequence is CASSSQPGLAVGVGTDTQYF. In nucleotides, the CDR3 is TGTGCCAGCAGCTCGCAGCCGGGACTAGCGGTCGGGGTAGGAACAGATACGCAGTATTTT.

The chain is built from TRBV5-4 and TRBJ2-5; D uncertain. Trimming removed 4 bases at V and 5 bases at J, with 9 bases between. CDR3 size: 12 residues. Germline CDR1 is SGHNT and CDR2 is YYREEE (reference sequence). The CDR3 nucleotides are TGTGCCAGCAGCCCTCGCTCGGAGACCCAGTACTTC. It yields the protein CASSPRSETQYF.

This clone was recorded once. CDR3 coding DNA: TGTGCCAGCAGCGTAGAACAGGGGGGGTCCTCAGATACGCAGTATTTT. Protein sequence: CASSVEQGGSSDTQYF. The chain links TRBV9 to TRBJ2-3; maybe TRBD1 (8 bases). CDR3 length: 16 amino acids. The germline gives CDR1 SGDLS, CDR2 YYNGEE. V was cut by 0 bases and J by 4 bases, with 15 bases left in between.

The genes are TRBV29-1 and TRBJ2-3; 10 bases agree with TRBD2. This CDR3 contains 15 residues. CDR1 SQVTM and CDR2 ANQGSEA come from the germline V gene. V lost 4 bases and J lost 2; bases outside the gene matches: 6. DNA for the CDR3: TGCAGCGTTGCCGAAACTAGCGGGGACACAGATACGCAGTATTTT. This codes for CSVAETSGDTDTQYF.

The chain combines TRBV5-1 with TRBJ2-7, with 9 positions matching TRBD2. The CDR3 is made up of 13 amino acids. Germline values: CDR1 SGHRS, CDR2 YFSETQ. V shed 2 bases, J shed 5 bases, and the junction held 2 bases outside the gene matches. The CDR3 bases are TGCGCCAGCAGCTTAGCGGGAGGAAACGAGCAGTACTTC. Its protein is CASSLAGGNEQYF.

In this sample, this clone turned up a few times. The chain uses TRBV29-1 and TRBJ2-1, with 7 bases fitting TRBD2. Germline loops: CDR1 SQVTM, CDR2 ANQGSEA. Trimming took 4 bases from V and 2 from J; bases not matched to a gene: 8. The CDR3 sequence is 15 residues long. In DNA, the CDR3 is TGCAGCGTTGTCTTGCTAGCGGAGCCCTACAATGAGCAGTTCTTC. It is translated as CSVVLLAEPYNEQFF.

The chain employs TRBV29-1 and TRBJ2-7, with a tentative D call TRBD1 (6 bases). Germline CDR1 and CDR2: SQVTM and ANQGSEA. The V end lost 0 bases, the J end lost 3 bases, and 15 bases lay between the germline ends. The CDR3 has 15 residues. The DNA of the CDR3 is TGCAGCGTTGAAGATCAGCACAGGGATAGCTACGAGCAGTACTTC. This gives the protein CSVEDQHRDSYEQYF.

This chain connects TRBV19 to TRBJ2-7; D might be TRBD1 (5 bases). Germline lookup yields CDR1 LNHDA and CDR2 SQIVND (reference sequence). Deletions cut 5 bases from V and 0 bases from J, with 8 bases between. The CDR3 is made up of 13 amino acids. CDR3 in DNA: TGTGCCAGTAGTGGGGCCAGCTCCTACGAGCAGTACTTC. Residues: CASSGASSYEQYF.

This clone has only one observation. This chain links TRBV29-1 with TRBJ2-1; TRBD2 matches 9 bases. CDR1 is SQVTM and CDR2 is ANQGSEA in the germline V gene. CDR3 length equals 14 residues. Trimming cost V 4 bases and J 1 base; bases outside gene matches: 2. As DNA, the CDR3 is TGCAGCGTTGCAACTAGCGGGTCCTACAATGAGCAGTTCTTC. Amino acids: CSVATSGSYNEQFF.